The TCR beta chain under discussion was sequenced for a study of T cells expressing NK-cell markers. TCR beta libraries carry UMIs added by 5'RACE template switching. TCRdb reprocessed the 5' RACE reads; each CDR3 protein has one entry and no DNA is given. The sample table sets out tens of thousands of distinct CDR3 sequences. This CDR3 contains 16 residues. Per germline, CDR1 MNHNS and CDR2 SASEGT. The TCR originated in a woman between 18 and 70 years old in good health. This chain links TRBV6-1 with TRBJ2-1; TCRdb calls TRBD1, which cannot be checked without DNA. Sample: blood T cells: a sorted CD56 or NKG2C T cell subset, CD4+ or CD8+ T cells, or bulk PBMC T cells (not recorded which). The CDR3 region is CASSEVGTGLYNEQFF.